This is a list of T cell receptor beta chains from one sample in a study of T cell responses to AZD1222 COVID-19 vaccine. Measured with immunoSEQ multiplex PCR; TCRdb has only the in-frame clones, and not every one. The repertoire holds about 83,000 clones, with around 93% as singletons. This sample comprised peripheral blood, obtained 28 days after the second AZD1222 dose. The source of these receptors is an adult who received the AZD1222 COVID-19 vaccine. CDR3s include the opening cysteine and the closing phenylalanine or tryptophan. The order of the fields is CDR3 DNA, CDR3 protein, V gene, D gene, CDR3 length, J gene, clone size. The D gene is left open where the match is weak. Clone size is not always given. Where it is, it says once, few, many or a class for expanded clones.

CDR3nt: TGTGCCAGCAGCCTCTTAGGGGCAACTAATGAAAAACTGTTTTTT
CDR3aa: CASSLLGATNEKLFF
v_gene: TRBV27
d_gene: .
len: 15
j_gene: TRBJ1-4
abundance: .

CDR3nt: TGCGCCAGCAGCCAAGATCTGGACAAAACGGCCGGGGAGCTGTTTTTT
CDR3aa: CASSQDLDKTAGELFF
v_gene: TRBV4-1
d_gene: .
len: 16
j_gene: TRBJ2-2
abundance: .

CDR3nt: TGCAGCGTTGGTGCAACAGATACGCAGTATTTT
CDR3aa: CSVGATDTQYF
v_gene: TRBV29-1
d_gene: .
len: 11
j_gene: TRBJ2-3
abundance: .

CDR3nt: TGTGCCACCAGCAAGCTGAGGGAGACCCAGTACTTC
CDR3aa: CATSKLRETQYF
v_gene: TRBV15
d_gene: .
len: 12
j_gene: TRBJ2-5
abundance: .

CDR3nt: TGCGCCAGCAGCCAAGATGCCGGGGCAGGGAATATCTACGAGCAGTACTTC
CDR3aa: CASSQDAGAGNIYEQYF
v_gene: TRBV4-1
d_gene: .
len: 17
j_gene: TRBJ2-7
abundance: once

CDR3nt: TGTGCCAGCAGCTTCGCCCTAGGCCTGCAGTTCTTC
CDR3aa: CASSFALGLQFF
v_gene: TRBV7-3
d_gene: .
len: 12
j_gene: TRBJ2-1
abundance: .

CDR3nt: TGTGCCAGCATCAGCGCGGCCCCCCGGGGGAATGAGCAGTTCTTC
CDR3aa: CASISAAPRGNEQFF
v_gene: TRBV2
d_gene: .
len: 15
j_gene: TRBJ2-1
abundance: .

CDR3nt: TGTGCCAGCAGTTTAGGACTTTACAATGAGCAGTTCTTC
CDR3aa: CASSLGLYNEQFF
v_gene: TRBV27
d_gene: .
len: 13
j_gene: TRBJ2-1
abundance: .

CDR3nt: TGTGCCAGCAGCCAAGAACCCCAGGGGGCCGGCAATCAGCCCCAGCATTTT
CDR3aa: CASSQEPQGAGNQPQHF
v_gene: TRBV4-2
d_gene: TRBD1
len: 17
j_gene: TRBJ1-5
abundance: .

CDR3nt: TGTGCCAGCTCACCACGGCGGAACCCCTACGAGCAGTACTTC
CDR3aa: CASSPRRNPYEQYF
v_gene: TRBV18
d_gene: .
len: 14
j_gene: TRBJ2-7
abundance: few

CDR3nt: TGTGCCAGCAGCGTTGGCGGGAGGATTGAGACCCAGTACTTC
CDR3aa: CASSVGGRIETQYF
v_gene: TRBV9
d_gene: TRBD2
len: 14
j_gene: TRBJ2-5
abundance: .

CDR3nt: TGTGCCAGCAGCCAAGATAGTGCGAATGAGCAGTTCTTC
CDR3aa: CASSQDSANEQFF
v_gene: TRBV3-1/TRBV3-2
d_gene: .
len: 13
j_gene: TRBJ2-1
abundance: .

CDR3nt: TGTGCCAGCAGTGGACTAGCGGGCGATAGCACAGATACGCAGTATTTT
CDR3aa: CASSGLAGDSTDTQYF
v_gene: TRBV6-1
d_gene: TRBD2
len: 16
j_gene: TRBJ2-3
abundance: .

CDR3nt: TGTGCCAGCAGACCCAACCGGGACAGACTCTACGAGCAGTACTTC
CDR3aa: CASRPNRDRLYEQYF
v_gene: TRBV28
d_gene: TRBD1
len: 15
j_gene: TRBJ2-7
abundance: .

CDR3nt: TGCGCCAGCAGCCAAGAGGGTTCCGAGATTTACTACAATGAGCAGTTCTTC
CDR3aa: CASSQEGSEIYYNEQFF
v_gene: TRBV4-1
d_gene: .
len: 17
j_gene: TRBJ2-1
abundance: once

CDR3nt: TGTGCCAGCAGTTGGACCGGACAGGGAATCCACGAGCAGTACTTC
CDR3aa: CASSWTGQGIHEQYF
v_gene: TRBV27
d_gene: TRBD1
len: 15
j_gene: TRBJ2-7
abundance: once

CDR3nt: TGTGCCAGCAGTCCCCCTCGGGGACGTATAAATGAGCAGTTCTTC
CDR3aa: CASSPPRGRINEQFF
v_gene: TRBV6-5
d_gene: .
len: 15
j_gene: TRBJ2-1
abundance: .

CDR3nt: TGTGCCAGCAGCCCCATCGGGAGGACCTCCTACGAGCAGTACTTC
CDR3aa: CASSPIGRTSYEQYF
v_gene: TRBV14
d_gene: TRBD2
len: 15
j_gene: TRBJ2-7
abundance: .

CDR3nt: TGTGCCAGCAGTTTACCAGGGAACCTGAACACTGAAGCTTTCTTT
CDR3aa: CASSLPGNLNTEAFF
v_gene: TRBV28
d_gene: .
len: 15
j_gene: TRBJ1-1
abundance: once

CDR3nt: TGCGCCAGCAGCCTTAGACAGGGAGGCGCGCCCCAGCATTTT
CDR3aa: CASSLRQGGAPQHF
v_gene: TRBV4-1
d_gene: TRBD1
len: 14
j_gene: TRBJ1-5
abundance: .

CDR3nt: TGTGCCAGCACCCTGAGCAGGGACCAGCCCCAGCATTTT
CDR3aa: CASTLSRDQPQHF
v_gene: TRBV12-3/TRBV12-4
d_gene: .
len: 13
j_gene: TRBJ1-5
abundance: .

CDR3nt: TGTGCCACCAGTGCGGGCGGGCTCACCGGGGAGCTGTTTTTT
CDR3aa: CATSAGGLTGELFF
v_gene: TRBV24-1
d_gene: .
len: 14
j_gene: TRBJ2-2
abundance: .

CDR3nt: TGTGCCAGCAGCCAAGGGCTCCTGGAGGACACCGGGGAGCTGTTTTTT
CDR3aa: CASSQGLLEDTGELFF
v_gene: TRBV4-2
d_gene: .
len: 16
j_gene: TRBJ2-2
abundance: .

CDR3nt: TGTGCCAGTACCCTGGGGAGGAGAGGCATCAATCAGCCCCAGCATTTT
CDR3aa: CASTLGRRGINQPQHF
v_gene: TRBV19
d_gene: .
len: 16
j_gene: TRBJ1-5
abundance: .

CDR3nt: TGCGCCAGCAGCTACCGGGACAGGAACACTGAAGCTTTCTTT
CDR3aa: CASSYRDRNTEAFF
v_gene: TRBV4-3
d_gene: TRBD1
len: 14
j_gene: TRBJ1-1
abundance: .

CDR3nt: TGTGCCAGCAGCCGAGGCCCCACGAGCGGCGAGCAGTACTTC
CDR3aa: CASSRGPTSGEQYF
v_gene: TRBV5-4
d_gene: .
len: 14
j_gene: TRBJ2-7
abundance: .

CDR3nt: TGTGCCAGTAGTAGACGATGGACTAGCGGGAATGGAAGGAACGGGGAGCTGTTTTTT
CDR3aa: CASSRRWTSGNGRNGELFF
v_gene: TRBV19
d_gene: TRBD2
len: 19
j_gene: TRBJ2-2
abundance: .

CDR3nt: TGCGCCAGCAGCCCCACGCGGGGACCAAGCTCCTACGAGCAGTACTTC
CDR3aa: CASSPTRGPSSYEQYF
v_gene: TRBV4-1
d_gene: .
len: 16
j_gene: TRBJ2-7
abundance: .

CDR3nt: TGTGCCAGTCGAAACCAGGGGGACAACTATGGCTACACCTTC
CDR3aa: CASRNQGDNYGYTF
v_gene: TRBV18
d_gene: TRBD1
len: 14
j_gene: TRBJ1-2
abundance: .

CDR3nt: TGTGCCAGTAAGAACAGGGGGCTGGAAAAACTGTTTTTT
CDR3aa: CASKNRGLEKLFF
v_gene: TRBV19
d_gene: TRBD1
len: 13
j_gene: TRBJ1-4
abundance: .

CDR3nt: TGTGCCAGCGCCTCGCAGACAGGGCTCGGGGAAAAACTGTTTTTT
CDR3aa: CASASQTGLGEKLFF
v_gene: TRBV6-5
d_gene: TRBD1
len: 15
j_gene: TRBJ1-4
abundance: .

CDR3nt: TGTGCCAGTATTGCAGGGGGCTCTAGCAATCAGCCCCAGCATTTT
CDR3aa: CASIAGGSSNQPQHF
v_gene: TRBV19
d_gene: TRBD1
len: 15
j_gene: TRBJ1-5
abundance: .

CDR3nt: TGTGCCAGCAGCCTTGGACAGGGAACCTACGAGCAGTACTTC
CDR3aa: CASSLGQGTYEQYF
v_gene: TRBV7-2
d_gene: TRBD1
len: 14
j_gene: TRBJ2-7
abundance: .

CDR3nt: TGTGCCAGCAGCTTCATTATGGAGACAGATACGCAGTATTTT
CDR3aa: CASSFIMETDTQYF
v_gene: TRBV7-9
d_gene: .
len: 14
j_gene: TRBJ2-3
abundance: .

CDR3nt: TGTGCCAGCAGTCCTAGCGCCGGGACTTTAGTTGAAGCTTTCTTT
CDR3aa: CASSPSAGTLVEAFF
v_gene: TRBV27
d_gene: .
len: 15
j_gene: TRBJ1-1
abundance: .

CDR3nt: TGTGCCAGCAGCTTGGATGGGGCGCGGGGCGCTGAAGCTTTCTTT
CDR3aa: CASSLDGARGAEAFF
v_gene: TRBV7-9
d_gene: .
len: 15
j_gene: TRBJ1-1
abundance: .

CDR3nt: TGTGCCAGCAGCCCCGGTTCGGCGAACACTGAAGCTTTCTTT
CDR3aa: CASSPGSANTEAFF
v_gene: TRBV7-2
d_gene: .
len: 14
j_gene: TRBJ1-1
abundance: .

CDR3nt: TGCAGCGTTTCCCCAACAGGGTCCTACGAGCAGTACTTC
CDR3aa: CSVSPTGSYEQYF
v_gene: TRBV29-1
d_gene: .
len: 13
j_gene: TRBJ2-7
abundance: .

CDR3nt: TGTGCCAGCAGCTCCCAGGGGACTGGGGGGACACTCAATGAGCAGTTCTTC
CDR3aa: CASSSQGTGGTLNEQFF
v_gene: TRBV7-9
d_gene: .
len: 17
j_gene: TRBJ2-1
abundance: .

CDR3nt: TGTGCCAGCAGATCGGGACAGGGTAGGACTGAAGCTTTCTTT
CDR3aa: CASRSGQGRTEAFF
v_gene: TRBV2
d_gene: TRBD1
len: 14
j_gene: TRBJ1-1
abundance: .

CDR3nt: TGTGCCAGCAGCTCAGGGGGCTCTGGAAACACCATATATTTT
CDR3aa: CASSSGGSGNTIYF
v_gene: TRBV7-2
d_gene: TRBD1
len: 14
j_gene: TRBJ1-3
abundance: .

CDR3nt: TGCGCCAGCAGTGAAACAGGGCTCCGCTACAATGAGCAGTTCTTC
CDR3aa: CASSETGLRYNEQFF
v_gene: TRBV10-1
d_gene: .
len: 15
j_gene: TRBJ2-1
abundance: once

CDR3nt: TGCGCCAGCAGCCAAGAGTGGACGGCCTACGAGCAGTACTTC
CDR3aa: CASSQEWTAYEQYF
v_gene: TRBV4-1
d_gene: .
len: 14
j_gene: TRBJ2-7
abundance: .

CDR3nt: TGTGCCAGCAGGGGACAGGGGGCGGGCGACACTGAAGCTTTCTTT
CDR3aa: CASRGQGAGDTEAFF
v_gene: TRBV6-5
d_gene: TRBD1
len: 15
j_gene: TRBJ1-1
abundance: few

CDR3nt: TGTGCCAGCAGTTTTCTGCGTGATACGCAGTATTTT
CDR3aa: CASSFLRDTQYF
v_gene: TRBV28
d_gene: .
len: 12
j_gene: TRBJ2-3
abundance: .

CDR3nt: TGTGCCATCAGGGACAGCTATGGCTACACCTTC
CDR3aa: CAIRDSYGYTF
v_gene: TRBV2
d_gene: TRBD1
len: 11
j_gene: TRBJ1-2
abundance: few

CDR3nt: TGTGCCAGTGGACTCGACCCCCGGGAGACCCAGTACTTC
CDR3aa: CASGLDPRETQYF
v_gene: TRBV6-5
d_gene: .
len: 13
j_gene: TRBJ2-5
abundance: .

CDR3nt: TGTGCCAGCAGCTTAGTATCCGGGGAGTATCATGGCTACACCTTC
CDR3aa: CASSLVSGEYHGYTF
v_gene: TRBV7-9
d_gene: .
len: 15
j_gene: TRBJ1-2
abundance: .

CDR3nt: TGTGCCAGCAGTGCCGGGACAGCTTTTAACTATGGCTACACCTTC
CDR3aa: CASSAGTAFNYGYTF
v_gene: TRBV2
d_gene: TRBD1
len: 15
j_gene: TRBJ1-2
abundance: .

CDR3nt: TGTGCCAGCAGTCCATGGGGCCGGGAGGGCGAGCAGTACTTC
CDR3aa: CASSPWGREGEQYF
v_gene: TRBV27
d_gene: TRBD2
len: 14
j_gene: TRBJ2-7
abundance: .